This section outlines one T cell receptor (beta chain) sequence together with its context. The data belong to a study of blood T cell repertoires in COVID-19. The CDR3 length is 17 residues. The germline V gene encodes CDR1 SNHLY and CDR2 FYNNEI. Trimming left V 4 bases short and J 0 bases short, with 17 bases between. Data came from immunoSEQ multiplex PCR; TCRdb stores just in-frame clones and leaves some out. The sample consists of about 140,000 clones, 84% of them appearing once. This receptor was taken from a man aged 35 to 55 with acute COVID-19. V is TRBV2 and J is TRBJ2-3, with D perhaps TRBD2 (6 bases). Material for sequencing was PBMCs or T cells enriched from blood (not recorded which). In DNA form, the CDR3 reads TGTGCCAGCAGTGTTCCCAGTCGGGGGAGAAGCACAGATACGCAGTATTTT. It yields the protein CASSVPSRGRSTDTQYF.